The rows below give T cell receptor beta chains drawn from one sample of a study of control samples from healthy donors and cancer patients. Profiled with immunoSEQ multiplex PCR; TCRdb holds only in-frame clones, not every one. The data hold about 170,000 clones, with 88% observed a single time. The sample comprised blood. These receptors originate from a woman aged 25 to 45 in good health. Each CDR3 is given with its conserved first and last residue. The D gene is left open where the match is weak. Clone sizes are given selectively: once, few, many, or a class where the clone is expanded.

v_gene,abundance,d_gene,j_gene,CDR3aa,CDR3nt
TRBV4-1,.,.,TRBJ2-2,CASSHRSGTENTGELFF,TGCGCCAGCAGCCACAGATCCGGGACGGAGAACACCGGGGAGCTGTTTTTT
TRBV3-1/TRBV3-2,.,.,TRBJ2-5,CASSHGGEETQYF,TGTGCCAGCAGCCACGGGGGCGAGGAGACCCAGTACTTC
TRBV24-1,.,TRBD1,TRBJ2-1,CATSDLRSGTGVNEQFF,TGTGCCACCAGTGATTTGCGTAGCGGGACAGGGGTTAATGAGCAGTTCTTC
TRBV19,.,.,TRBJ2-2,CASKGDLNTGELFF,TGTGCCAGTAAGGGGGATCTGAACACCGGGGAGCTGTTTTTT
TRBV19,once,TRBD2,TRBJ2-3,CASSSREGTSGSVADTQYF,TGTGCCAGTAGTAGTCGAGAGGGGACTAGCGGGAGTGTCGCAGATACGCAGTATTTT
TRBV27,.,.,TRBJ2-2,CASSLRVVAGLPNTGELFF,TGTGCCAGCAGCCTAAGGGTGGTCGCGGGGTTACCGAACACCGGGGAGCTGTTTTTT
TRBV10-3,.,.,TRBJ1-2,CAISETSGGKDYGYTF,TGTGCCATCAGTGAGACGTCGGGGGGTAAGGACTATGGCTACACCTTC
TRBV4-2,.,.,TRBJ2-3,CASSQDKGGGEDTQYF,TGTGCCAGCAGCCAAGATAAGGGGGGGGGCGAAGATACGCAGTATTTT
TRBV3-1/TRBV3-2,.,.,TRBJ1-2,CASSRSGTRYGYTF,TGTGCCAGCAGCCGGTCAGGGACTAGGTATGGCTACACCTTC
TRBV19,.,.,TRBJ1-5,CASSGLLGQPQHF,TGTGCCAGTAGTGGGCTGCTAGGTCAGCCCCAGCATTTT
TRBV6-5,.,.,TRBJ1-4,CASSRSGTNEKLFF,TGTGCCAGCAGCCGTTCGGGGACTAATGAAAAACTGTTTTTT
TRBV7-2,.,.,TRBJ1-2,CASSFGTVYGYTF,TGTGCCAGCAGCTTCGGGACGGTCTATGGCTACACCTTC
TRBV19,.,TRBD2,TRBJ2-7,CASSPGLAGGKEQYF,TGTGCCAGTAGTCCGGGACTAGCGGGAGGAAAAGAGCAGTACTTC
TRBV2,.,.,TRBJ1-5,CASRALGGGNQPQHF,TGTGCCAGCAGAGCGTTGGGTGGAGGCAATCAGCCCCAGCATTTT
TRBV18,few,.,TRBJ2-5,CASSPPAQAGETQYF,TGTGCCAGCTCACCACCGGCGCAGGCGGGGGAGACCCAGTACTTC
TRBV5-1,.,.,TRBJ1-4,CASSDGEEGIGEKLFF,TGCGCCAGCAGCGATGGGGAAGAGGGAATTGGGGAAAAACTGTTTTTT
TRBV6-5,.,TRBD1,TRBJ1-2,CASTSGQGLYGYTF,TGTGCCAGCACTTCGGGACAGGGCCTCTATGGCTACACCTTC
TRBV6-1,.,TRBD1,TRBJ1-5,CASSEWTGRNQPQHF,TGTGCCAGCAGTGAGTGGACAGGGAGGAATCAGCCCCAGCATTTT
TRBV2,.,.,TRBJ1-5,CASSVPGLRTSDQPQHF,TGTGCCAGCAGTGTACCGGGACTGAGGACTTCGGATCAGCCCCAGCATTTT
TRBV12-5,few,TRBD2,TRBJ2-1,CASGRGLAGGNEQFF,TGTGCTAGTGGTCGAGGACTAGCGGGGGGGAATGAGCAGTTCTTC
TRBV19,few,.,TRBJ1-1,CASSIYAGDTEAFF,TGTGCCAGTAGTATATATGCAGGGGACACTGAAGCTTTCTTT
TRBV13,.,TRBD1,TRBJ2-5,CASSSAATGDGKTQYF,TGTGCCAGCAGCTCAGCCGCGACAGGGGATGGAAAGACCCAGTACTTC